This entry features one T cell receptor (beta chain) sequence. Its antigen remains unknown. Per germline, CDR1 SGHRS and CDR2 YFSETQ. V shed 1 base and J 8 bases; nucleotides not matched to a gene: 8. The length of the CDR3 is 15 residues. The unexposed donors gave CD4+ T cells in 2011-2018, prior to COVID-19. After approximately 10 days of culture, CD4+ T cells were isolated. Cells permitting, SARS-CoV-2 S/N and four cold-coronavirus spikes were tested on unexposed-donor CD4+ T cells. PBMCs were plated at around 2.1 million per well in IL-2-containing medium. TCRdb's copy holds only in-frame clones and misses some; the assay was immunoSEQ multiplex PCR. The sample carries 20,000 to 25,000 clones, just over 65% recorded once. These data belong to a study of CD4 T cells in relation to SARS-CoV-2 and coronaviruses. As for the study in general: TCR beta CDR3s were sequenced after roughly ten-day antigen culture of PBMCs. Findings of the study overall: Monoreactive clones expanded significantly more to SARS-CoV-2 than crossreactive clones did.

Sequencing input: CD4+ T cells from PBMCs, cultured in vitro. The chain couples TRBV5-1 to TRBJ2-3, with TRBD1 matching over 9 bases. The clonotype originates from a human donor in good health. The CDR3 DNA reads TGCGCCAGCAGCTTGCGGACAGGGGATGAGGTTACGCAGTATTTT. This sequence encodes CASSLRTGDEVTQYF.